A single sample is the source of the 4 T cell receptor beta chains below, sequenced in a study of PD-L1 blockade in urothelial cancer. Clones were sequenced by immunoSEQ multiplex PCR, and TCRdb holds only the in-frame ones, with some missing. The table lists fewer than 65,000 clones, roughly 85% of them singletons. The sample's time point: pretreatment peripheral blood. The material sequenced was PBMCs, taken around atezolizumab (anti-PD-L1) treatment. These receptors were taken from an older woman with urothelial cancer.

The CDR3 DNA follows: TGTGCCAGCAGCTGGAGGGGCTCGGCGGACTCCTACGAGCAGTACTTC. Translating it yields CASSWRGSADSYEQYF. The rearrangement uses TRBV7-6 and TRBJ2-7; TRBD2 might be the D (6 bases). The ends were cut back, 4 bases at V and 0 bases at J, with 16 bases in the middle. The CDR3 has 16 residues. Germline values: CDR1 SGHVS, CDR2 FNYEAQ.

Turning to this clone: Compared with germline, one end of the junction differs, possibly owing to a read error. This CDR3 reads CAISEVGGGQDTQYF. For the CDR3, the DNA is TGTGCCATAAGTGAAGTCGGGGGGGGCCAAGATACGCAGTATTTT. This sequence joins TRBV10-3 and TRBJ2-3, with 8 bases fitting TRBD2. There are 15 residues in the CDR3. CDR1 is ENHRY and CDR2 is SYGVKD in the germline V gene.

V and J are TRBV11-3 and TRBJ2-7, with a weak D call TRBD2 (5 bases). The CDR3 spans 18 residues. Germline V gives CDR1 SGHNT, CDR2 YENEEA. With 0 bases removed from V and 3 bases from J, the gap between germline ends came to 21 bases. CDR3 sequence (DNA): TGTGCCAGCAGCTTAGATGGACTCCCGGACCATCTAAACTACGAGCAGTACTTC. Protein product: CASSLDGLPDHLNYEQYF.

This chain connects TRBV15 to TRBJ2-3, with TRBD2 identical over 11 bases. With 9 bases clipped from V and 1 base from J, the junction kept 3 bases outside the gene matches. There are 14 residues in the CDR3. The germline V gene encodes CDR1 LNHNV and CDR2 YYDKDF (reference sequence). CDR3 loop: CATQLAGGTDTQYF. The DNA for the CDR3 is TGTGCCACTCAACTAGCGGGGGGCACAGATACGCAGTATTTT. Complete variable domain (other parts from reference TRBV15 and TRBJ2-3): DAMVIQNPRYQVTQFGKPVTLSCSQTLNHNVMYWYQQKSSQAPKLLFHYYDKDFNNEADTPDNFQSRRPNTSFCFLDIRSPGLGDTAMYLCATQLAGGTDTQYFGPGTRLTVL.